The next 2 T cell receptor beta chains were all read from a single sample in a study of T cell clonality in common variable immunodeficiency. Their antigens remain unidentified. Using immunoSEQ multiplex PCR, the repertoire was profiled, and TCRdb retains in-frame clones only, with some absent. The sample was found to contain 15,000 to 20,000 clones, and every one recurs. Study conclusions and caveats: Reportedly, TCR beta sequences from common variable immunodeficiency showed fewer deletions and N-nucleotide insertions.

The sequenced material came from peripheral blood mononuclear cells. The receptors originated from a human donor with common variable immunodeficiency.

This clone has only a few counts. The read terminates 3 residues before the CDR3 end, so the remaining end is supplied by the germline J gene. The V gene is TRBV2, the J gene TRBJ2-7; D possibly corresponds to TRBD1 (5 bases). The CDR3 is 15 residues long. Germline V gene lookup returns CDR1 SNHLY and CDR2 FYNNEI. The V and J ends lost 6 bases and 1 base respectively, with 16 bases between them. The covered CDR3 bases are TGTGCCAGCAGCCGTTTAAGACAGAGTTCCTACGAG. It encodes CASSRLRQSSYE. The complete CDR3 sequence is CASSRLRQSSYEQYF.

In regard to this clone: The CDR3 goes on 3 residues after the read ends, and that part is filled in from the germline J gene. The rearrangement links TRBV7-9 to TRBJ1-3; D is uncertain. Trimming pared 5 bases from V and 0 bases from J, leaving 8 bases between. Germline V lookup: CDR1 SEHNR, CDR2 FQNEAQ (reference sequence). This CDR3 has 14 residues. The CDR3 reads CASSRSSSGNTIYF. The CDR3 DNA, read in part, is TGTGCCAGCAGCCGATCTAGCTCTGGAAACACC.